The 14 T cell receptor beta chains in this list originate from one sample, sequenced in a study of STAT5B mutations in CD4+ large granular lymphocyte leukemia. Clones were sequenced by immunoSEQ multiplex PCR, and TCRdb holds only the in-frame ones, with some missing. This sample yields approximately 27,000 clones, of which around 81% are seen a single time; 0.25% to 0.4% belongs to the top ten. The sample comprised CD4+ T cells from blood buffy coats. The source of these receptors is a human donor in good health.

The genes are TRBV5-8 and TRBJ1-2; D is undetermined. This CDR3 spans 15 amino acids. CDR1 and CDR2 (germline): SGHTS, YDEGEE. V lost 0 bases to trimming and J lost 8 bases, with 17 bases between them. The CDR3 DNA is TGTGCCAGCAGCTTGGCGGGCAGGCCCTCGGAGGGCTACACCTTC. Its translation is CASSLAGRPSEGYTF.

The rearrangement uses TRBV27 and TRBJ1-1; D not certain. With 7 bases removed from V and 6 bases from J, the gap between germline ends came to 18 bases. CDR1 and CDR2 from the germline V gene are MNHEY and SMNVEV (reference sequence). The CDR3 contains 14 residues. This chain's CDR3 is CASTPPGPTSEAFF. CDR3 coding DNA: TGTGCCAGCACCCCCCCGGGCCCGACTTCTGAAGCTTTCTTT.

The chain uses TRBV2 and TRBJ1-5; a possible D gene is TRBD1 (5 bases). Germline V gene data show CDR1 as SNHLY and CDR2 as FYNNEI. The CDR3 has 16 residues. Trimming pared 0 bases from V and 7 bases from J, leaving 16 bases between. This chain's CDR3 is CASSEAGGEVGQPQHF. The CDR3 DNA follows: TGTGCCAGCAGTGAAGCCGGAGGGGAGGTGGGCCAGCCCCAGCATTTT.

This clone was recorded once. The CDR3 nucleotides read TGTGCCAGCAGTGAAAATGGCAGGGGGCGATCGGGTACTGAAGCTTTCTTT. It codes for CASSENGRGRSGTEAFF. The chain has TRBV2 and TRBJ1-1; 8 bases agree with TRBD1. With V trimmed by 2 bases and J by 5 bases, 13 bases remained unmatched. The CDR3 covers 17 residues. The germline V gene encodes CDR1 SNHLY and CDR2 FYNNEI.

The chain carries TRBV18 and TRBJ1-1; D uncertain. The V end was cut by 1 base, the J end by 2 bases, with 14 bases between. Germline values: CDR1 KGHSH, CDR2 LQKENI. The CDR3 totals 16 residues. The CDR3 reads CASSPRASGSNTEAFF. DNA for the CDR3: TGTGCCAGCTCACCACGGGCCTCGGGGTCAAACACTGAAGCTTTCTTT.

This chain uses TRBV27 with TRBJ2-6; no reliable D call. This CDR3 comprises 14 residues. V lost 4 bases to trimming and J lost 4 bases, with 8 bases between them. Germline-derived CDR1 and CDR2 are MNHEY and SMNVEV (reference sequence). The CDR3 protein is CASSSPQGANVLTF. The CDR3 DNA is TGTGCCAGCAGTTCCCCCCAGGGGGCCAACGTCCTGACTTTC.

The V gene is TRBV5-1, the J gene TRBJ2-7; 9 bases agree with TRBD1. Germline V gene lookup returns CDR1 SGHRS and CDR2 YFSETQ. This CDR3 is 12 amino acids long. V was clipped by 7 bases and J by 6 bases; unmatched bases: 5. CDR3 amino acids: CASGGQGTEQYF. In nucleotides, the CDR3 is TGCGCCAGCGGGGGACAGGGTACCGAGCAGTACTTC.

The DNA for the CDR3 is TGTGCCAGCAGGCTCTCCTACGAGCAGTACTTC. Translating it yields CASRLSYEQYF. The genes are TRBV11-2 and TRBJ2-7; no reliable D call. In germline, CDR1 is SGHAT, CDR2 FQNNGV. The CDR3 runs to 11 residues. V was shortened by 6 bases and J by 0 bases, with 3 bases between the two germline ends.

This chain uses TRBV28 with TRBJ1-3; D is ambiguous. CDR3 size: 14 residues. CDR1 is MDHEN, CDR2 SYDVKM, per germline. The V and J ends lost 4 bases and 2 bases respectively, with 9 bases between them. The CDR3 nucleotides read TGTGCCAGCAGTTCAAACGGGGCTGGAAACACCATATATTTT. Protein product: CASSSNGAGNTIYF.

The rearrangement uses TRBV4-1 and TRBJ1-1; D not resolved. Germline V gives CDR1 MGHRA, CDR2 YSYEKL. With 0 bases removed from V and 6 bases from J, the gap between germline ends came to 14 bases. CDR3 size: 15 residues. The CDR3 is CASSQDPAGMSEAFF. In DNA, the CDR3 is TGCGCCAGCAGCCAAGATCCCGCCGGTATGTCTGAAGCTTTCTTT.

The chain couples TRBV2 to TRBJ2-6; D assignment may be TRBD1 or TRBD2 (5 bases each). The CDR3 is made up of 16 amino acids. Trimming cost V 5 bases and J 0 bases, with 11 bases left between them. Germline-derived CDR1 and CDR2 are SNHLY and FYNNEI. CDR3 coding DNA: TGTGCCAGCAGTCGGGACCCCTACTCTGGGGCCAACGTCCTGACTTTC. It yields the protein CASSRDPYSGANVLTF.

The chain employs TRBV5-5 and TRBJ2-7; D is perhaps TRBD1 or TRBD2 (5 bases each). Germline loops: CDR1 SGHKS, CDR2 YYEKEE (reference sequence). V lost 0 bases, J lost 3 bases, and 13 bases lay in between. The CDR3 has 15 residues. As DNA, the CDR3 is TGTGCCAGCAGCTTGGTCGGGACCGCCGTCTACGAGCAGTACGTC. Protein: CASSLVGTAVYEQYV.

The V call is TRBV19, the J call TRBJ2-2; perhaps TRBD1 as D (6 bases). The V end was cut by 8 bases, the J end by 9 bases, with 10 bases between. The V gene's germline CDR1 is LNHDA and CDR2 SQIVND (reference sequence). The CDR3 is made up of 11 amino acids. The CDR3 sequence: CASAGTRELFF. The CDR3 DNA reads as TGTGCCAGTGCAGGGACACGGGAGCTGTTTTTT.

The rearrangement uses TRBV18 and TRBJ1-5; D is uncertain. The CDR3 spans 13 residues. Trimming cost V 1 base and J 5 bases, with 6 bases left between them. Germline-derived CDR1 and CDR2 are KGHSH and LQKENI. The CDR3 is CASSPRGDQPQHF. CDR3 bases: TGTGCCAGCTCACCACGGGGAGATCAGCCCCAGCATTTT.